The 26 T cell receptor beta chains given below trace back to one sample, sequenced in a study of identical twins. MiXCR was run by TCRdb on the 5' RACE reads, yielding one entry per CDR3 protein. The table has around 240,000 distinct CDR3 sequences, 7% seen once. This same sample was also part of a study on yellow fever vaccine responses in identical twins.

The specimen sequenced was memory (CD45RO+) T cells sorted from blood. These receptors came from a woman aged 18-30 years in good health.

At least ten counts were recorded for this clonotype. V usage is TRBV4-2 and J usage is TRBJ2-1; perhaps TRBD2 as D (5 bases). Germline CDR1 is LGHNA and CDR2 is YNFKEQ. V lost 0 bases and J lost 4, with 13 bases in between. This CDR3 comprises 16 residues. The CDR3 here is CASSQDTRGAYNEQFF. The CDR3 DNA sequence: TGTGCCAGCAGCCAAGACACCCGGGGAGCATACAATGAGCAGTTCTTC.

CDR3 DNA sequence: TGTGCCAGCAGTATTAGCGGCTCGAACACCGGGGAGCTGTTTTTT. This translates into CASSISGSNTGELFF. The rearrangement links TRBV2 to TRBJ2-2, with a tentative D call TRBD2 (6 bases). This CDR3 contains 15 residues. V lost 5 bases and J lost 0, with 10 bases in between. The germline gives CDR1 SNHLY, CDR2 FYNNEI.

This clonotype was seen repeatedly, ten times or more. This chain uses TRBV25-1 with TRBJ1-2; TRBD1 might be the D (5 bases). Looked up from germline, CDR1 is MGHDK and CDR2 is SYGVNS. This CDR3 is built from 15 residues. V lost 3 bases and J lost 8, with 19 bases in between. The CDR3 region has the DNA TGTGCCAGCAGTGACACCGGGACCGACTTTTGGGGCTACACCTTC. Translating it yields CASSDTGTDFWGYTF.

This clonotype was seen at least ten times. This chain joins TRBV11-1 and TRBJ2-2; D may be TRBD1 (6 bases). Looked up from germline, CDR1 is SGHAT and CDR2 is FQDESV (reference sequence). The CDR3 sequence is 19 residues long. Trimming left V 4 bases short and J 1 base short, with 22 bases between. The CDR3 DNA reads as TGTGCCAGCAGCTCAGACTTAGGACAGCCGCTCTGGAACACCGGGGAGCTGTTTTTT. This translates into CASSSDLGQPLWNTGELFF.

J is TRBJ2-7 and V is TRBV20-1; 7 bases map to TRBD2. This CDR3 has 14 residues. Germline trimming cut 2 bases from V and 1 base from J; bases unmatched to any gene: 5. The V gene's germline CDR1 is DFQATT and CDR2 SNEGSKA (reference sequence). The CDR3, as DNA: TGCAGTGCTAGATACTGGCGGGGGTCCTACGAGCAGTACTTC. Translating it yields CSARYWRGSYEQYF.

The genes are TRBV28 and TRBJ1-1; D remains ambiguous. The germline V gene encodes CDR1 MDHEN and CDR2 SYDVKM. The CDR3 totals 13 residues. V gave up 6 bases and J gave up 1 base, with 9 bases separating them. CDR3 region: CASRVLGNTEAFF. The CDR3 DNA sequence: TGTGCCAGCAGAGTTCTAGGGAACACTGAAGCTTTCTTT.

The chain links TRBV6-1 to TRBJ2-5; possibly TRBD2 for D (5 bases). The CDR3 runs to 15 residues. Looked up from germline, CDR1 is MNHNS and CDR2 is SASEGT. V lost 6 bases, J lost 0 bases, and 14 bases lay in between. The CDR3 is CASRHTSGYQETQYF. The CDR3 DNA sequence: TGTGCCAGCAGACATACCAGCGGATACCAAGAGACCCAGTACTTC.

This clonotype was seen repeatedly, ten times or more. The CDR3 DNA reads as TGTGCCAGCAGCCAAGATCGGGCTAGCGGGGGGGTGTACAATGAGCAGTTCTTC. As protein: CASSQDRASGGVYNEQFF. The genes are TRBV3-1 and TRBJ2-1, with 12 bases that match TRBD2. The length of the CDR3 is 18 residues. With 0 bases clipped from V and 4 bases from J, the junction kept 7 bases outside the gene matches. CDR1 and CDR2 from the germline V gene are LGHDT and YNNKEL (reference sequence).

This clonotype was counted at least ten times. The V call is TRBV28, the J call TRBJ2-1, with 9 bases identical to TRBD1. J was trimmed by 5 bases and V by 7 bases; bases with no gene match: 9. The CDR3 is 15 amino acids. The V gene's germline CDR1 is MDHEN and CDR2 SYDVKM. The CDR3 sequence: CASTPVGTGNNEQFF. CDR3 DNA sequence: TGTGCCAGCACCCCGGTCGGGACAGGGAACAATGAGCAGTTCTTC. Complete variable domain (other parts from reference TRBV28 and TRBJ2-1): DVKVTQSSRYLVKRTGEKVFLECVQDMDHENMFWYRQDPGLGLRLIYFSYDVKMKEKGDIPEGYSVSREKKERFSLILESASTNQTSMYLCASTPVGTGNNEQFFGPGTRLTVL.

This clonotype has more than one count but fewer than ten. The DNA of the CDR3 is TGTGCCAGCAGTCGCCCCGGGTGGGAGCGGAGACAAGAGACCCAGTACTTC. Encoded protein: CASSRPGWERRQETQYF. This chain links TRBV6-1 with TRBJ2-5; perhaps TRBD2 as D (5 bases). V gave up 5 bases and J gave up 2 bases, with 21 bases separating them. Germline-derived CDR1 and CDR2 are MNHNS and SASEGT. The CDR3 is 17 residues long.

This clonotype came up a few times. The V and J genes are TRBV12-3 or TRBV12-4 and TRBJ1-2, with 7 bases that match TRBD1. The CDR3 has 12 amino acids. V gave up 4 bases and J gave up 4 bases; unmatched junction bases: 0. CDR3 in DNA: TGTGCCAGCAGTTACAGGGGCTATGGCTACACCTTC. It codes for CASSYRGYGYTF.

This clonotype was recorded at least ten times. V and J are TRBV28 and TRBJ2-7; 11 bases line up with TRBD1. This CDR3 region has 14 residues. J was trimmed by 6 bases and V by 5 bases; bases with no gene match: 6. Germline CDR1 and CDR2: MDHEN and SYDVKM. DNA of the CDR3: TGTGCCAGCAGTCTGGGGGACAGGGGGTCCGAGCAGTACGTC. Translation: CASSLGDRGSEQYV.

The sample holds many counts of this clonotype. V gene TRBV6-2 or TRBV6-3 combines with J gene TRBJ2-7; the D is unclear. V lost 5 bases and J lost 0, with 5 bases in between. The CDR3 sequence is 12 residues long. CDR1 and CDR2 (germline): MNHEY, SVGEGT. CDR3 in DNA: TGTGCCAGCAGTGAGAGCTCCTACGAGCAGTACGTC. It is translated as CASSESSYEQYV.

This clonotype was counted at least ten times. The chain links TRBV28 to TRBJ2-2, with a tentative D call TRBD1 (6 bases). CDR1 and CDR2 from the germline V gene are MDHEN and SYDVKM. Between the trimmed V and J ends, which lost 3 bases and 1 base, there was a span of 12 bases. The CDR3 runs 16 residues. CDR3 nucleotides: TGTGCCAGCAGTTTCCTCCAGGGACAGAACACCGGGGAGCTGTTTTTT. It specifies CASSFLQGQNTGELFF.

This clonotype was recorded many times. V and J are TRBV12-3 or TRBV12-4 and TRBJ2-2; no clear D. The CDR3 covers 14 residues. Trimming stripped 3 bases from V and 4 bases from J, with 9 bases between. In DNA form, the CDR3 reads TGTGCCAGCAGTTTGTCACAACTCACCGGGGAGCTGTTTTTT. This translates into CASSLSQLTGELFF.

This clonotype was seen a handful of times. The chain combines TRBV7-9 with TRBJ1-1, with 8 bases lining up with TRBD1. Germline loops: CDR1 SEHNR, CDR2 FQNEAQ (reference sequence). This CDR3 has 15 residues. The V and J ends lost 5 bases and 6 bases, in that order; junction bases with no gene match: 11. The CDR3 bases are TGTGCCAGCAGCCCCAGGGACAGGCAAATGCCTGAAGCTTTCTTT. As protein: CASSPRDRQMPEAFF.

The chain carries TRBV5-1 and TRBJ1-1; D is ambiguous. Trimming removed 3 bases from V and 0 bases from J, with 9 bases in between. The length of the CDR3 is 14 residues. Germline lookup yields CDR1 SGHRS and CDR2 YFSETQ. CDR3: CASSWADLNTEAFF. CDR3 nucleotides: TGCGCCAGCAGCTGGGCAGACCTGAACACTGAAGCTTTCTTT.

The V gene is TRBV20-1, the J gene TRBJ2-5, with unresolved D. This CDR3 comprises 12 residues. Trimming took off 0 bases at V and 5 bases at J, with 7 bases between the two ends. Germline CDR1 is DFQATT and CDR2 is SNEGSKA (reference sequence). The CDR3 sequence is CSARDGWETQYF. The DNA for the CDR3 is TGCAGTGCTAGAGATGGTTGGGAGACCCAGTACTTC.

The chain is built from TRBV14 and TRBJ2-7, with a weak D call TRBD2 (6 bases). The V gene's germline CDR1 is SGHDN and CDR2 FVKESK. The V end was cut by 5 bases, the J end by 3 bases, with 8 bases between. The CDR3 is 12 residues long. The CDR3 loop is CASSMGGYEQYV. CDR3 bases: TGTGCCAGCAGCATGGGGGGCTACGAGCAGTACGTC.

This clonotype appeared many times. CDR3 region: CASSLVLGTYNEQFF. The CDR3 DNA is TGTGCCAGCAGCTTAGTACTAGGCACCTACAATGAGCAGTTCTTC. The chain combines TRBV11-2 with TRBJ2-1; tentatively, D is TRBD2 (5 bases). This CDR3 region has 15 residues. Trimming cost V 1 base and J 2 bases, with 9 bases left between them. Germline CDR1 and CDR2: SGHAT and FQNNGV.

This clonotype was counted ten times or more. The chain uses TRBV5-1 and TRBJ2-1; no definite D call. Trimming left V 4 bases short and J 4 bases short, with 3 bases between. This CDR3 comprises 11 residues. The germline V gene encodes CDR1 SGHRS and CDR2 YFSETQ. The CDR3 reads CASSEYNEQFF. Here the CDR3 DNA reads TGCGCCAGCAGCGAATACAATGAGCAGTTCTTC. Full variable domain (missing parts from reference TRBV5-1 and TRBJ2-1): KAGVTQTPRYLIKTRGQQVTLSCSPISGHRSVSWYQQTPGQGLQFLFEYFSETQRNKGNFPGRFSGRQFSNSRSEMNVSTLELGDSALYLCASSEYNEQFFGPGTRLTVL.

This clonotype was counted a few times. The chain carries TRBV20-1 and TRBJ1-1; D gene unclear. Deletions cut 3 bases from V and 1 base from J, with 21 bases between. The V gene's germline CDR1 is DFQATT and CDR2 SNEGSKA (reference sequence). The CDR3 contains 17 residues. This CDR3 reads CSASIPGYRTPNTEAFF. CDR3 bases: TGCAGTGCTAGCATCCCGGGTTATCGGACGCCGAACACTGAAGCTTTCTTT.

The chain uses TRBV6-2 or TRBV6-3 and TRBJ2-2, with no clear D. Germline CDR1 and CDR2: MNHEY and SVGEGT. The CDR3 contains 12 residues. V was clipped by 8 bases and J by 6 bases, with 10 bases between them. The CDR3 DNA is TGTGCCAGCGGTACCATAGCCGGGGAGCTGTTTTTT. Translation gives CASGTIAGELFF.

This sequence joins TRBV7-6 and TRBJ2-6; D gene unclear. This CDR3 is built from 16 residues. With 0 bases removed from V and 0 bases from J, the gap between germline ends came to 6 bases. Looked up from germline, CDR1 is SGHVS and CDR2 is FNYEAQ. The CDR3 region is CASSLAHLSGANVLTF. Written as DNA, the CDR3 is TGTGCCAGCAGCTTAGCCCACCTCTCTGGGGCCAACGTCCTGACTTTC.

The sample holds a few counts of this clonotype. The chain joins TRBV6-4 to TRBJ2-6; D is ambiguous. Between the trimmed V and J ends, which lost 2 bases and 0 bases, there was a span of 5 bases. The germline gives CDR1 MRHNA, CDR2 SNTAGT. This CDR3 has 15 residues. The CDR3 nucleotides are TGTGCCAGCAGTGACACCCGCTCTGGGGCCAACGTCCTGACTTTC. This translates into CASSDTRSGANVLTF.

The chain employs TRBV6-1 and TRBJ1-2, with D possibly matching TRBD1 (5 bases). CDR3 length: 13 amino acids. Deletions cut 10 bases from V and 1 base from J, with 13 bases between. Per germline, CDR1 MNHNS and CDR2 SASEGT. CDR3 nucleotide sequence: TGTGCCACCGGGGGAGCAATTAACTATGGCTACACCTTC. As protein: CATGGAINYGYTF.